The TCR beta chain under discussion was sequenced for a study of blood T cells in healthy people across ages. This CDR3 is built from 14 residues. Alongside a J-beta primer mix, a sample-barcoded 5' primer served in a second PCR lasting about 6 to 11 cycles. One entry per CDR3 protein results from TCRdb running MiXCR on the 5' RACE reads. The sample holds approximately 780,000 distinct CDR3 sequences, more than 25% seen once. This clonotype occurred a few times. These data were also reused for a study on T cells of mothers and their children.

The chain recombines TRBV21-1 with TRBJ2-5. TRBV21-1 corresponds to a pseudogene. This clonotype was sampled from a boy younger than 18 in good health. What was sequenced was blood. The CDR3 region has the DNA TGTGCCAGCAGCAATGGACGGAGCCAAGAGACCCAGTACTTC. Translating it yields CASSNGRSQETQYF.